This T cell receptor (beta chain) was identified during a study of T cells in narcolepsy (dated by TCRdb to 2017 to 2018). With respect to the entire study: The study enrolled patients with narcolepsy type 1 or type 2 (NT1, NT2) together with healthy control donors. The study sought autoreactive T cells targeting hypocretin neuron self-antigens (hypocretin, TRIB2) in narcolepsy patients, using TCR Vbeta sequencing to track clonotypes in blood and CSF. Results the study describes overall, beyond this receptor: Plots that compared CSF and blood CD4+ T cell clonotypes from the same patient highlighted HCRT-specific and TRIB2-specific autoreactive clonotypes. According to the report, autoreactive clonotypes were detected serially in the blood of the same patients and of different patients, but not in healthy controls. Some blood memory CD4+ repertoires from patients and controls contained no sequences matching autoreactive T cell clones. Patients and controls had comparable numbers of sequenced blood memory CD4+ clonotypes, averaging about 37,000 and 33,000, respectively.

Concerning this clone: Its antigen is not yet known. Per-base qualities were not stored, and no clone one base away is much larger.

Library creation used the immunoSEQ multiplex PCR assay. Held by TCRdb, this immuneACCESS table contains in-frame sequences only and omits some clones. Under half of the omission traces to an unresolved V gene where checked; the cause of the rest is unknown. The sample records approximately 31,000 clones, under 85% of which are singletons. The ten largest clones add up to around 1.3% of the sample. The CDR3 sequence holds 13 residues, the cysteine and phenylalanine included. Here the CDR3 DNA is all that survives: 39 bases in frame from base 1. V is shortened by 5 bases, J by 1 base, and the region joining them spans 8 bases. Per the germline V gene, SGHAT is the CDR1 and FQNNGV is the CDR2. For TCR Vbeta sequencing, memory CD4+ T cells were sorted ex vivo from the peripheral blood of both healthy controls and narcolepsy patients.

Rearrangement joined TRBV11-2 to TRBJ1-1; a weak D assignment points to TRBD1 (5 bases agree). Source material: CD45RA- memory CD4+ T cells from PBMCs. The cell subset or site label, read with the paper, signifies: memory T cells sorted ex vivo from peripheral blood. The TCR was taken from a human donor with narcolepsy. The DNA reads TGTGCCAGCAGCCTGGGGGGGAACACTGAAGCTTTCTTT. The resulting protein is CASSLGGNTEAFF.